The T cell receptor beta chain described here comes from a study of identifying expanded T cells in peripheral blood. Per the germline V gene, CDR1 is SNHLY and CDR2 is FYNNEI. V lost 4 bases to trimming and J lost 4 bases, with 8 bases between them. CDR3 size: 12 residues. The table lists this clone with a few counts. TCRdb's table, derived via immunoSEQ multiplex PCR, lists solely in-frame clones and lacks some. The table lists about 84,000 clones, around 87% of them singletons. The chain carries TRBV2 and TRBJ2-7; D gene uncertain. This clonotype was sampled from a person between 18 and 69 years old in good health. Sequences were obtained from blood. Written as DNA, the CDR3 is TGTGCCAGCAGTGGTGCCCCATACGAGCAGTACTTC. It yields the protein CASSGAPYEQYF.